These T cell receptor beta chains were read from a single sample in a study of blood T cell repertoires in COVID-19. Here immunoSEQ multiplex PCR was the method, and the copy in TCRdb shows in-frame clones only, minus some. This table has nearly 65,000 clones, around 84% appearing once. Sequencing was performed on peripheral blood. These receptors all come from a human donor in a cohort sampled during active COVID-19. Each CDR3 is given with its conserved first and last residue. Fields, in order: J gene, D gene, clone size, V gene, CDR3 length, CDR3 protein, CDR3 DNA. The D gene is left open where the match is weak. Clone size, where shown, is once, few, many, or a class for clones that have expanded.

j_gene: TRBJ1-1
d_gene: -
abundance: few
v_gene: TRBV27
len: 15
CDR3aa: CASRKGWGVATEAFF
CDR3nt: TGTGCCAGCAGAAAGGGGTGGGGGGTGGCCACTGAAGCTTTCTTT

j_gene: TRBJ2-6
d_gene: -
abundance: -
v_gene: TRBV2
len: 13
CDR3aa: CASTLSGANVLTF
CDR3nt: TGTGCCAGCACCCTCTCTGGGGCCAACGTCCTGACTTTC

j_gene: TRBJ2-7
d_gene: TRBD2
abundance: once
v_gene: TRBV4-3
len: 17
CDR3aa: CASSPGTSGGLYYEQYF
CDR3nt: TGCGCCAGCAGCCCGGGGACTAGCGGGGGGCTGTACTACGAGCAGTACTTC

j_gene: TRBJ2-7
d_gene: TRBD2
abundance: few
v_gene: TRBV5-4
len: 15
CDR3aa: CASSLGTSGGYEQYF
CDR3nt: TGTGCCAGCAGTCTAGGGACTAGCGGGGGCTACGAGCAGTACTTC

j_gene: TRBJ2-7
d_gene: -
abundance: -
v_gene: TRBV7-2
len: 14
CDR3aa: CASSSRLRGGEQYF
CDR3nt: TGTGCCAGCAGCTCCCGTCTGAGGGGGGGCGAGCAGTACTTC

j_gene: TRBJ2-1
d_gene: TRBD1
abundance: -
v_gene: TRBV7-9
len: 15
CDR3aa: CASTSADRGPGEQFF
CDR3nt: TGTGCCAGCACCTCTGCGGACAGGGGGCCAGGTGAGCAGTTCTTC

j_gene: TRBJ1-5
d_gene: TRBD1
abundance: -
v_gene: TRBV19
len: 17
CDR3aa: CASSIDLAGGSGQPQHF
CDR3nt: TGTGCCAGTAGTATAGATCTCGCAGGGGGTTCCGGTCAGCCCCAGCATTTT

j_gene: TRBJ2-5
d_gene: TRBD2
abundance: once
v_gene: TRBV29-1
len: 13
CDR3aa: CSVYTGGGETQYF
CDR3nt: TGCAGCGTTTATACGGGGGGAGGAGAGACCCAGTACTTC

j_gene: TRBJ2-1
d_gene: -
abundance: -
v_gene: TRBV7-9
len: 15
CDR3aa: CASTLREGGYNEQFF
CDR3nt: TGTGCCAGCACCCTAAGGGAGGGGGGGTACAATGAGCAGTTCTTC

j_gene: TRBJ2-7
d_gene: -
abundance: -
v_gene: TRBV5-1
len: 14
CDR3aa: CASSRGFAAYEQYF
CDR3nt: TGCGCCAGCAGCCGGGGGTTTGCAGCCTACGAGCAGTACTTC

j_gene: TRBJ1-1
d_gene: TRBD1
abundance: -
v_gene: TRBV20-1
len: 11
CDR3aa: CSEGANTEAFF
CDR3nt: TGCAGTGAGGGGGCTAACACTGAAGCTTTCTTT

j_gene: TRBJ2-3
d_gene: TRBD2
abundance: -
v_gene: TRBV28
len: 16
CDR3aa: CASRGRLAGGTDTQYF
CDR3nt: TGTGCCAGCAGGGGGAGACTAGCGGGGGGCACAGATACGCAGTATTTT

j_gene: TRBJ1-1
d_gene: -
abundance: -
v_gene: TRBV19
len: 14
CDR3aa: CATKAPQGNTEAFF
CDR3nt: TGTGCCACGAAGGCCCCACAGGGGAACACTGAAGCTTTCTTT

j_gene: TRBJ1-1
d_gene: -
abundance: -
v_gene: TRBV15
len: 13
CDR3aa: CATSRGEWTEAFF
CDR3nt: TGTGCCACCAGCAGAGGAGAGTGGACTGAAGCTTTCTTT